Below, 21 T cell receptor beta chains from the same sample are listed, as sequenced in a study of blood T cell repertoires in COVID-19. TCRdb's copy holds only in-frame clones and misses some; the assay was immunoSEQ multiplex PCR. The sample yields under 200,000 clones, around four fifths seen once. Material for sequencing was peripheral blood. The receptors were gathered from a man aged 70-80 years who had recovered from COVID-19.

The chain links TRBV7-2 to TRBJ1-1, with 7 bases identical to TRBD1. With 5 bases clipped from V and 0 bases from J, the junction kept 0 bases outside the gene matches. CDR1 and CDR2 (germline): SGHTA, FQGNSA. This CDR3 contains 13 residues. The CDR3 DNA sequence: TGTGCCAGCAGCACAGGGGTGAACACTGAAGCTTTCTTT. Encoded protein: CASSTGVNTEAFF.

V is TRBV27 and J is TRBJ2-1, with D possibly TRBD2 on 5 matching bases. This CDR3 region has 14 residues. The V gene's germline CDR1 is MNHEY and CDR2 SMNVEV (reference sequence). Trimming pared 1 base from V and 5 bases from J, leaving 9 bases between. The CDR3 sequence is CASSLLALNNEQFF. The CDR3 DNA sequence: TGTGCCAGCAGTTTATTAGCGCTTAACAATGAGCAGTTCTTC.

The rearrangement joins TRBV10-3 to TRBJ2-7; weak D call: TRBD2 (5 bases). Germline values: CDR1 ENHRY, CDR2 SYGVKD. This CDR3 region has 14 residues. The V end was cut by 3 bases, the J end by 4 bases, with 13 bases between. The CDR3 spells CAISDGSAKYEQYF. In nucleotides, the CDR3 is TGTGCCATCAGTGATGGTAGCGCGAAATACGAGCAGTACTTC.

The chain employs TRBV14 and TRBJ2-1; TRBD2 aligns across 10 bases. V gave up 4 bases and J gave up 4 bases; unmatched junction bases: 4. The CDR3 is 15 residues long. Germline CDR1 is SGHDN and CDR2 is FVKESK. CDR3 bases: TGTGCCAGCAGCCTTCGACTAGCGGGTTACAATGAGCAGTTCTTC. Its protein is CASSLRLAGYNEQFF.

The chain employs TRBV2 and TRBJ1-2; 7 bases fit TRBD1. CDR1 is SNHLY, CDR2 FYNNEI, per germline. Unmatched junction bases numbered 13, after V lost 7 bases and J lost 8 bases. The CDR3 totals 14 residues. The CDR3 protein is CASTNGGGARGYTF. For the CDR3, the DNA is TGTGCCAGCACCAATGGAGGGGGCGCCAGGGGCTACACCTTC.

The gene calls are TRBV5-4 and TRBJ2-2; 8 bases fit TRBD2. The CDR3 is made up of 15 amino acids. Germline CDR1 SGHNT, CDR2 YYREEE (reference sequence). The V segment lost 2 bases and the J segment 6 bases; nucleotides outside the gene matches: 6. This chain's CDR3 is CASSFNSGVPGELFF. Written as DNA, the CDR3 is TGTGCCAGCAGCTTTAATAGCGGGGTCCCCGGGGAGCTGTTTTTT. The full variable domain, in which reference TRBV5-4 and TRBJ2-2 provide the parts outside the CDR3, is ETGVTQSPTHLIKTRGQQVTLRCSSQSGHNTVSWYQQALGQGPQFIFQYYREEENGRGNFPPRFSGLQFPNYSSELNVNALELDDSALYLCASSFNSGVPGELFFGEGSRLTVL.

This clone was recorded a few times. The CDR3 spells CATSAGGTGELFF. CDR3 bases: TGTGCCACCAGTGCGGGGGGCACCGGGGAGCTGTTTTTT. The chain couples TRBV24-1 to TRBJ2-2; 7 bases match TRBD2. The germline CDR1 and CDR2 sequences are KGHDR and SFDVKD. The CDR3 extends over 13 amino acids. V was pared by 5 bases and J by 4 bases, with 0 bases of the junction left unmatched.

The V call is TRBV2, the J call TRBJ2-7; tentative D call: TRBD2 (5 bases). Germline loops: CDR1 SNHLY, CDR2 FYNNEI. V was clipped by 3 bases and J by 9 bases, with 15 bases between them. The CDR3 is 13 amino acids. Written as DNA, the CDR3 is TGTGCCAGCAGTGACCGGACGGGATTTGGGCAGTACTTC. Translating it yields CASSDRTGFGQYF.

This chain joins TRBV28 and TRBJ1-3; perhaps TRBD1 as D (5 bases). CDR3 length: 14 residues. V was cut by 3 bases and J by 1 base, with 7 bases left in between. Looked up from germline, CDR1 is MDHEN and CDR2 is SYDVKM. CDR3 region: CASSLQGSGNTIYF. For the CDR3, the DNA is TGTGCCAGCAGTTTGCAGGGTTCTGGAAACACCATATATTTT.

The genes are TRBV20-1 and TRBJ2-7; 8 bases are shared with TRBD2. The CDR3 contains 11 residues. V lost 3 bases and J lost 10; bases outside the gene matches: 5. Per the germline V gene, CDR1 is DFQATT and CDR2 is SNEGSKA (reference sequence). The CDR3 is CSASRREDQYF. CDR3 sequence (DNA): TGCAGTGCTAGTCGGCGGGAGGACCAGTACTTC.

This clone was counted only a few times. The chain employs TRBV30 and TRBJ1-4; D unclear. V lost 7 bases and J lost 5, with 8 bases in between. Germline V gene lookup returns CDR1 GTSNPN and CDR2 SVGIG (reference sequence). This CDR3 region has 11 residues. CDR3 residues: CAFTENEKLFF. In DNA form, the CDR3 reads TGTGCCTTTACAGAGAATGAAAAACTGTTTTTT.

This chain links TRBV6-2 or TRBV6-3 with TRBJ2-7; 13 nucleotides align to TRBD2. After removal of 4 bases from V and 5 bases from J, the junction contained 5 bases not matched to a gene. This CDR3 has 15 residues. Per the germline V gene, CDR1 is MNHEY and CDR2 is SVGEGT. CDR3 protein: CASSSRTSGRDEQYF. CDR3 nucleotide sequence: TGTGCCAGCAGTTCCCGGACTAGCGGGAGAGACGAGCAGTACTTC.

This chain connects TRBV3-1 (or the pseudogene TRBV3-2) to TRBJ2-7; perhaps TRBD2 as D (5 bases). CDR3 size: 15 residues. Germline V CDR1 and CDR2: LGHDT, YNNKEL (reference sequence). Trimming shortened V by 1 base and J by 2 bases, and 12 bases separated the two germline ends. Written as DNA, the CDR3 is TGTGCCAGCAGCCAAGGGGTAGGAGGTCCCTACGAGCAGTACTTC. Translating it yields CASSQGVGGPYEQYF.

This clone was seen only once. The chain carries TRBV28 and TRBJ1-1; 7 bases are a match to TRBD1. The CDR3 is 12 amino acids. The J segment lost 13 bases and the V segment lost 2 bases, leaving 7 bases of the junction unmatched. The germline V gene has CDR1 MDHEN and CDR2 SYDVKM. DNA of the CDR3: TGTGCCAGCAGTTTAGTGGGACAGAAGGTTTTCTTT. This sequence encodes CASSLVGQKVFF.

The gene calls are TRBV7-2 and TRBJ2-1; 9 bases align to TRBD2. Germline CDR1 SGHTA, CDR2 FQGNSA. CDR3 length equals 14 residues. J was trimmed by 8 bases and V by 6 bases; bases with no gene match: 8. The CDR3 here is CASRSSGSLDEQFF. The CDR3 DNA is TGTGCCAGCAGGAGTAGCGGGAGTCTCGATGAGCAGTTCTTC. Combining the CDR3 with reference TRBV7-2 and TRBJ2-1 gives the whole variable domain GAGVSQSPSNKVTEKGKDVELRCDPISGHTALYWYRQSLGQGLEFLIYFQGNSAPDKSGLPSDRFSAERTGGSVSTLTIQRTQQEDSAVYLCASRSSGSLDEQFFGPGTRLTVL.

This clone has at least ten counts. The chain combines TRBV5-1 with TRBJ2-3, with D perhaps TRBD1 (5 bases). Germline-derived CDR1 and CDR2 are SGHRS and YFSETQ. Trimming pared 3 bases from V and 0 bases from J, leaving 8 bases between. The CDR3 totals 14 residues. DNA for the CDR3: TGCGCCAGCAGCTGGCAGGGAAGCACAGATACGCAGTATTTT. This gives the protein CASSWQGSTDTQYF.

V gene TRBV7-2 combines with J gene TRBJ2-7; TRBD1 matches 7 bases. The CDR3 contains 12 residues. Germline lookup yields CDR1 SGHTA and CDR2 FQGNSA. Losses at the gene ends were 5 bases for V and 4 bases for J; bases not matched to a gene: 2. CDR3 bases: TGTGCCAGCAGCGACAGGGTTTACGAGCAGTACTTC. Its protein is CASSDRVYEQYF. Based on the CDR3 plus reference TRBV7-2 and TRBJ2-7, the full variable domain is GAGVSQSPSNKVTEKGKDVELRCDPISGHTALYWYRQSLGQGLEFLIYFQGNSAPDKSGLPSDRFSAERTGGSVSTLTIQRTQQEDSAVYLCASSDRVYEQYFGPGTRLTVT.

The J gene is TRBJ2-2, the V gene TRBV6-2 or TRBV6-3, with a weak D call TRBD1 (6 bases). Trimming took 2 bases from V and 1 from J, leaving 14 bases between them. The CDR3 is made up of 17 amino acids. CDR1 and CDR2 (germline): MNHEY, SVGEGT. CDR3 DNA: TGTGCCAGCAGTTACCGCTCCGGGACAAAGAACACCGGGGAGCTGTTTTTT. This gives the protein CASSYRSGTKNTGELFF.

The V and J genes are TRBV21-1 and TRBJ2-5; TRBD1 reflects the table's D call only, with no check against the DNA. TRBV21-1 is a pseudogene. The length of the CDR3 is 14 residues. Here the CDR3 reads CASSTYRDVETQYF. For the CDR3, the DNA is TGTGCCAGCAGCACCTACAGGGACGTGGAGACCCAGTACTTC.

This rearrangement joins TRBV7-9 to TRBJ2-7, with TRBD1 matching 8 bases. Looked up from germline, CDR1 is SEHNR and CDR2 is FQNEAQ (reference sequence). J gave up 2 bases and V 5 bases, and 11 bases lay outside the gene matches. This CDR3 region has 16 residues. CDR3 nucleotides: TGTGCCAGCAGCCACGGACAGGGAAAGAATACCTACGAGCAGTACTTC. Translating it yields CASSHGQGKNTYEQYF.

V and J are TRBV25-1 and TRBJ1-2; TRBD1 agrees at 7 bases. The V gene's germline CDR1 is MGHDK and CDR2 SYGVNS. V was pared by 4 bases and J by 4 bases, with 6 bases of the junction left unmatched. The CDR3 covers 14 residues. The CDR3 loop reads CASSAAGTVYGYTF. In nucleotides, the CDR3 is TGTGCCAGCAGTGCCGCCGGGACAGTCTATGGCTACACCTTC.